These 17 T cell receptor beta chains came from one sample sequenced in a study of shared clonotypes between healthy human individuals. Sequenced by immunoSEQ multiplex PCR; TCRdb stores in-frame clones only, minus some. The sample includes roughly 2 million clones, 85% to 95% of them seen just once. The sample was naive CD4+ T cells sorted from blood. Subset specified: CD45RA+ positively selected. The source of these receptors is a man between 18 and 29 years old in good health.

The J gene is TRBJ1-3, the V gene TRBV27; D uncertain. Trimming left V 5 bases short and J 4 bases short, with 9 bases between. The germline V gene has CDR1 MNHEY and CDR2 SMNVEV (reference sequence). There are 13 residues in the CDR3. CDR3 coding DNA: TGTGCCAGCAGTCCCCACGCAGGAAACACCATATATTTT. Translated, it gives CASSPHAGNTIYF.

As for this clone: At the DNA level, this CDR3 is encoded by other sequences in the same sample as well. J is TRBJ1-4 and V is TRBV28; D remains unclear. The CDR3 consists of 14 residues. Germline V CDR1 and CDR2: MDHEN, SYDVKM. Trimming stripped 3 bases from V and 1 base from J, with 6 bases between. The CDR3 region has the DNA TGTGCCAGCAGTTTCGCGGGAACTAATGAAAAACTGTTTTTT. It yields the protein CASSFAGTNEKLFF. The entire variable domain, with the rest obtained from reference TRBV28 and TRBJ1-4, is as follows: DVKVTQSSRYLVKRTGEKVFLECVQDMDHENMFWYRQDPGLGLRLIYFSYDVKMKEKGDIPEGYSVSREKKERFSLILESASTNQTSMYLCASSFAGTNEKLFFGSGTQLSVL.

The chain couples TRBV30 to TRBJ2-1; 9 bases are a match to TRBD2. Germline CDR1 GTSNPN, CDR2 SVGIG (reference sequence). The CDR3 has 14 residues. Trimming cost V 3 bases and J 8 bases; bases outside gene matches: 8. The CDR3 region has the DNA TGTGCCTGGAGAAGGTCTAGCGGGGCCCATGAGCAGTTCTTC. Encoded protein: CAWRRSSGAHEQFF.

CDR3 coding DNA: TGTGCCAGCAGCTTCGACAGGTACACCGGGGAGCTGTTTTTT. Its translation: CASSFDRYTGELFF. This sequence joins TRBV5-4 and TRBJ2-2; D might be TRBD1 (6 bases). With 2 bases removed from V and 3 bases from J, the gap between germline ends came to 8 bases. The CDR3 runs 14 residues. In germline, CDR1 is SGHNT, CDR2 YYREEE (reference sequence).

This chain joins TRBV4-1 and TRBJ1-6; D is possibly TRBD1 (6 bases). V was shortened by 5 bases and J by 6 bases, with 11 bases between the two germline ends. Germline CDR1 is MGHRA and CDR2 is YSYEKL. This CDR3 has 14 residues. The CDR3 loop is CASSETGINSPLHF. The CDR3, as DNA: TGCGCCAGCAGCGAAACAGGGATTAATTCACCCCTCCACTTT.

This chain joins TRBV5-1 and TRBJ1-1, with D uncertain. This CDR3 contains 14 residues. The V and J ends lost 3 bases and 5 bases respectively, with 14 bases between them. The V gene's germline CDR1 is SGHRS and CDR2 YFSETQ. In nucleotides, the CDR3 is TGCGCCAGCAGCTCCGGACCGTCCGGAACTGAAGCTTTCTTT. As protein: CASSSGPSGTEAFF.

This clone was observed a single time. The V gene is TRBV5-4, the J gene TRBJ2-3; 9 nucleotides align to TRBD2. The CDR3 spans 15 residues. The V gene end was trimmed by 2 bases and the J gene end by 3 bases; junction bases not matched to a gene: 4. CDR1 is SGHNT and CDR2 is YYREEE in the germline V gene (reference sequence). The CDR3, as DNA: TGTGCCAGCAGCTTTAGAGCGGGGGGAACAGATACGCAGTATTTT. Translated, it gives CASSFRAGGTDTQYF.

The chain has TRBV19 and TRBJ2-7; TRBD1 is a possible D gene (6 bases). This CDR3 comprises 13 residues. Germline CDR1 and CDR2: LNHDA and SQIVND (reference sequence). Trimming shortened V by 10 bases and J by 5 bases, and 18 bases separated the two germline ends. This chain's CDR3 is CATRQDPTHEQYF. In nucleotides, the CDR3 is TGTGCCACCAGACAGGACCCGACCCACGAGCAGTACTTC.

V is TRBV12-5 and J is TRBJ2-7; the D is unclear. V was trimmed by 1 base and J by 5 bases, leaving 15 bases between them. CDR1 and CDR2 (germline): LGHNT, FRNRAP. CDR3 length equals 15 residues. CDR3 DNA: TGTGCTAGTGGTTTGGAGGCAGGCCGACGGGACGAGCAGTACTTC. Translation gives CASGLEAGRRDEQYF.

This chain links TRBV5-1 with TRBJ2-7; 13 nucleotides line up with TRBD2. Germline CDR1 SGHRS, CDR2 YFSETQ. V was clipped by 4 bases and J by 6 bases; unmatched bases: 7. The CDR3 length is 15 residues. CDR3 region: CASSVTLAGGSEQYF. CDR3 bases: TGCGCCAGCAGCGTTACACTAGCGGGAGGGAGCGAGCAGTACTTC.

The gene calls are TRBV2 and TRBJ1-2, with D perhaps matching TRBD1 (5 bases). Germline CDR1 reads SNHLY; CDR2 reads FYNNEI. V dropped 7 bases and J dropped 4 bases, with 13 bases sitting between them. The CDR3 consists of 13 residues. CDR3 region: CASTGTGIYGYTF. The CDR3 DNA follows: TGTGCCAGCACCGGGACGGGGATCTATGGCTACACCTTC.

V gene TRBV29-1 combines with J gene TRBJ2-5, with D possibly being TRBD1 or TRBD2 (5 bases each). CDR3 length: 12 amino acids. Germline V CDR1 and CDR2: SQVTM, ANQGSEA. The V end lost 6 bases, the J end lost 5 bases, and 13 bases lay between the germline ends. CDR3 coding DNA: TGCAGCGTCGGGGACCTAGGGGAGACCCAGTACTTC. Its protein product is CSVGDLGETQYF. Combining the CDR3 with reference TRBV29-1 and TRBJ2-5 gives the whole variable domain SAVISQKPSRDICQRGTSLTIQCQVDSQVTMMFWYRQQPGQSLTLIATANQGSEATYESGFVIDKFPISRPNLTFSTLTVSNMSPEDSSIYLCSVGDLGETQYFGPGTRLLVL.

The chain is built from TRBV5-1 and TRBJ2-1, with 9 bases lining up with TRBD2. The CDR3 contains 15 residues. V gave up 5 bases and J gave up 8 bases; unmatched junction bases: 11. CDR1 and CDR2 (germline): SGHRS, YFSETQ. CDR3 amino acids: CASRTGTSILDEQFF. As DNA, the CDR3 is TGCGCCAGCAGAACCGGGACTAGCATTTTGGATGAGCAGTTCTTC.

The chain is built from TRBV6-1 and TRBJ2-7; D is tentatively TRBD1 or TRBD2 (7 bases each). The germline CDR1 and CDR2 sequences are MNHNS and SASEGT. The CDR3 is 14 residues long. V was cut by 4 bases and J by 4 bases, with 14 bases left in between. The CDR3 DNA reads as TGTGCCAGCAGTGTGACAGGGCGGGGGTACGAGCAGTACTTC. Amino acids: CASSVTGRGYEQYF.

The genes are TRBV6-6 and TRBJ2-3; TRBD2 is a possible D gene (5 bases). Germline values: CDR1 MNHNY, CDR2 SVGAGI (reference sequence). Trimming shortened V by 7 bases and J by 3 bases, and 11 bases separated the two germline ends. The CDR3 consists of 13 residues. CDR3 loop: CASTGVFTDTQYF. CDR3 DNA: TGTGCCAGCACCGGGGTCTTTACAGATACGCAGTATTTT.

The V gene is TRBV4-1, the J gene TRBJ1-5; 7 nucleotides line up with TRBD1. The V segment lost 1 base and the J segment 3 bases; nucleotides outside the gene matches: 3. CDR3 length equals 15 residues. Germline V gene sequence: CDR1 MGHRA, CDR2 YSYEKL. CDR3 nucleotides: TGCGCCAGCAGCCAAGCGGACAGGAACAATCAGCCCCAGCATTTT. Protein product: CASSQADRNNQPQHF.

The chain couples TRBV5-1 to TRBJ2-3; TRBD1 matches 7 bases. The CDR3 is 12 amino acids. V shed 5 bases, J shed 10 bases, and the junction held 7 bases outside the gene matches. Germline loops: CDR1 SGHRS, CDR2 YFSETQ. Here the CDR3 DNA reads TGCGCCAGCAGGCTGACGGGACAGTCGCAGTATTTT. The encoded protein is CASRLTGQSQYF.